This TCR beta chain was captured in a study of spatial heterogeneity in lung cancer. Study at large: More beta-chain than alpha-chain sequences were consistently detected. In raw reads, more than 9.5 appearances on average were recorded for each unique TCR and UMI combination.

Time point meaning: sample taken at primary tumor resection. Unsorted whole RNA of tumor, nontumor lung or frozen PBMC was sequenced. The germline gives CDR1 MNHEY, CDR2 SVGEGT. This CDR3 region has 12 residues. Trimming left V 2 bases short and J 7 bases short, with 8 bases between. This clonotype was seen many times. Its specificity is not known. A unique molecular identifier was carried by every single TCR cDNA molecule. In TCRdb, the 5' RACE reads were re-called with MiXCR into one record per CDR3 protein. The sample lists approximately 12,000 distinct CDR3 sequences; about 13% were seen once. Overall study results and limits: Among blood samples, ubiquitous expanded tumor TCRs appeared more at resection than at follow-up.

Sample: PBMCs, taken at surgery. The clonotype originates from a female donor with early-stage non-small cell lung cancer. The rearrangement links TRBV6-2 or TRBV6-3 to TRBJ1-1; D might be TRBD1 (6 bases). CDR3 coding DNA: TGTGCCAGCAGTTACGGGGGGCTTGAAGCTTTCTTT. Translation gives CASSYGGLEAFF.